This paragraph reports one T cell receptor (beta chain). The data stem from a study of shared clonotypes between healthy human individuals. The germline V gene has CDR1 SGDLS and CDR2 YYNGEE. The CDR3 runs 14 residues. Unmatched junction bases numbered 3, after V lost 1 base and J lost 7 bases. TCRdb's table, derived via immunoSEQ multiplex PCR, lists solely in-frame clones and lacks some. The sample has roughly 2.4 million clones, approximately 94% seen once. Sequencing was performed on naive CD4+ T cells sorted from blood. Subset in this sample: CD45RA+ positively selected. The chain employs TRBV9 and TRBJ2-2; 8 bases agree with TRBD1. The clonotype originates from a man between 18 and 35 years old in good health. DNA of the CDR3: TGTGCCAGCAGCGTATCCGACAGGGGCGGGGAGCTGTTTTTT. It is translated as CASSVSDRGGELFF.